Following are 27 T cell receptor beta chains from one sample sequenced in a study of T-cell reconstitution after alpha-beta-depleted transplantation in children listed by TCRdb under 2016. Library method: PCR. The instrument was an Illumina HiSeq 2500. Molecular barcoding was employed in the preparation of TCR libraries, with unique molecular identifiers being used to normalize TCRbeta repertoire quantification. TCRdb trimmed the raw reads at Q25, called clones with MiXCR and kept productive beta chains. Rows with one shared CDR3 protein collapse into an entry with the most common genes and DNA. This sample gives about 690,000 distinct CDR3 sequences in total; around 17% of them show up just once. The ten largest clones take up over 0.95% of the sample. The sample here was PBMCs from the stem cell graft donor, taken from the stem cell graft. The source is a human donor who donated a stem cell graft to a child with acute myeloid leukemia.

This clonotype occurred many times. The chain has TRBV20-1 and TRBJ2-7, with no clear D. The CDR3 extends over 15 amino acids. CDR1 and CDR2 from the germline V gene are DFQATT and SNEGSKA (reference sequence). The V end was cut by 0 bases, the J end by 0 bases, with 12 bases between. The CDR3 protein is CSARDPGRVSYEQYF. The CDR3 DNA reads as TGCAGTGCTAGAGATCCCGGACGGGTCTCCTACGAGCAGTACTTC.

This clonotype was recorded at least ten times. The chain combines TRBV12-3 or TRBV12-4 with TRBJ2-5; 8 nucleotides line up with TRBD1. This CDR3 is built from 15 residues. The J segment lost 0 bases and the V segment lost 6 bases, leaving 6 bases of the junction unmatched. The CDR3 protein is CASSSDREYQETQYF. For the CDR3, the DNA is TGTGCCAGCAGCTCGGACAGGGAGTACCAAGAGACCCAGTACTTC.

A note on this clonotype: One junction end does not reproduce the germline sequence, and a read error may be involved. This chain uses TRBV15 with TRBJ1-1, with a tentative D call TRBD1 (6 bases). The CDR3 is 14 amino acids. The germline V gene has CDR1 LNHNV and CDR2 YYDKDF (reference sequence). The CDR3 here is CATGRDKGGAGTFF. Written as DNA, the CDR3 is TGTGCCACCGGCAGAGATAAGGGGGGCGCGGGAACTTTCTTT.

This chain connects TRBV7-9 to TRBJ2-7, with D perhaps matching TRBD1 (5 bases). This CDR3 has 13 residues. Germline CDR1 reads SEHNR; CDR2 reads FQNEAQ (reference sequence). The V and J ends lost 2 bases and 5 bases respectively, with 10 bases between them. CDR3 DNA sequence: TGTGCCAGCAGCTTACCAAAGGGGCACGAGCAGTACGTC. Amino acid sequence: CASSLPKGHEQYV.

This clonotype was observed a few times. The chain joins TRBV11-3 to TRBJ1-1, with D uncertain. The CDR3 sequence is 13 residues long. CDR1 SGHNT and CDR2 YENEEA come from the germline V gene. V dropped 5 bases and J dropped 8 bases, with 15 bases sitting between them. The CDR3 region has the DNA TGTGCCAGCAGCCCCTATCCGGGGTCCGAAGCTTTCTTT. Translated: CASSPYPGSEAFF.

This clonotype was seen more than once but under ten times. The chain links TRBV5-1 to TRBJ2-7; TRBD1 matches 8 bases. Per the germline V gene, CDR1 is SGHRS and CDR2 is YFSETQ. The CDR3 runs to 13 residues. The ends lost 6 bases at V and 2 bases at J; junction bases unmatched: 4. The CDR3 DNA follows: TGCGCCAGCATGGGGACAGGCCCCTACGAGCAGTACTTC. Translation gives CASMGTGPYEQYF.

This chain connects TRBV5-5 to TRBJ1-2, with unresolved D. V was trimmed by 7 bases and J by 3 bases, leaving 16 bases between them. This CDR3 is 14 amino acids long. Germline loops: CDR1 SGHKS, CDR2 YYEKEE (reference sequence). In nucleotides, the CDR3 is TGTGCCAGCGGCAGCTTGCCTGAGGACTATGGCTACACCTTC. Its protein product is CASGSLPEDYGYTF.

The chain uses TRBV6-5 and TRBJ1-1; D ambiguous. Germline CDR1 is MNHEY and CDR2 is SVGAGI. Trimming shortened V by 6 bases and J by 6 bases, and 8 bases separated the two germline ends. CDR3 size: 11 residues. CDR3 loop: CASRSAAEAFF. CDR3 DNA sequence: TGTGCCAGCAGGTCCGCGGCTGAAGCTTTCTTT.

The chain employs TRBV19 and TRBJ1-5; 10 positions match TRBD1. This CDR3 is 16 amino acids long. The V gene end was trimmed by 6 bases and the J gene end by 0 bases; junction bases not matched to a gene: 5. The germline gives CDR1 LNHDA, CDR2 SQIVND (reference sequence). In nucleotides, the CDR3 is TGTGCCAGTAGGGTGACAGGGGGCGATAGCAATCAGCCCCAGCATTTT. This gives the protein CASRVTGGDSNQPQHF.

The V gene is TRBV5-1, the J gene TRBJ1-2, with D tentatively TRBD1 (6 bases). There are 13 residues in the CDR3. With 4 bases removed from V and 8 bases from J, the gap between germline ends came to 15 bases. CDR1 is SGHRS, CDR2 YFSETQ, per germline. CDR3 sequence reads: CASSPRTARGYTF. In DNA, the CDR3 is TGCGCCAGCAGCCCCCGGACAGCTCGGGGCTACACCTTC.

There are many counts of this clonotype. V is TRBV15 and J is TRBJ1-1; D call uncertain. CDR1 and CDR2 (germline): LNHNV, YYDKDF (reference sequence). The CDR3 has 15 residues. V was cut by 5 bases and J by 0 bases, with 13 bases left in between. In DNA form, the CDR3 reads TGTGCCACCAGCTTCGGGCAGAGGATGAACACTGAAGCTTTCTTT. Protein sequence: CATSFGQRMNTEAFF.

This clonotype occurred a few times. The CDR3 region is CASSLTWGFTDTQYF. DNA of the CDR3: TGCGCCAGCAGCCTAACGTGGGGATTCACAGATACGCAGTATTTT. The J gene is TRBJ2-3, the V gene TRBV4-3; D unclear. The length of the CDR3 is 15 residues. Germline CDR1 is LGHNA and CDR2 is YSLEER. V lost 4 bases to trimming and J lost 2 bases, with 13 bases between them.

The chain joins TRBV28 to TRBJ2-3; the match to TRBD1 covers 8 bases. The germline V gene has CDR1 MDHEN and CDR2 SYDVKM. Trimming took 7 bases from V and 2 from J; bases not matched to a gene: 8. This CDR3 has 15 residues. The CDR3 nucleotides read TGTGCCAGCACCACGGACAGGGTTTCCACAGATACGCAGTATTTT. Its translation is CASTTDRVSTDTQYF.

This clonotype was seen at least ten times. CDR3 region: CSARAGTYATNEKLFF. The CDR3 nucleotides read TGCAGTGCTAGGGCAGGAACGTACGCAACTAATGAAAAACTGTTTTTT. V gene TRBV20-1 combines with J gene TRBJ1-4; D not resolved. The CDR3 is made up of 16 amino acids. With 3 bases removed from V and 0 bases from J, the gap between germline ends came to 14 bases. Germline CDR1 DFQATT, CDR2 SNEGSKA (reference sequence).

CDR3 region: CAIRRSCNQPQHF. The CDR3 region has the DNA TGTGCCATAAGACGGAGTTGCAATCAGCCCCAGCATTTT. The chain employs TRBV28 and TRBJ1-5; D unclear. Germline values: CDR1 MDHEN, CDR2 SYDVKM. Trimming shortened V by 10 bases and J by 2 bases, and 12 bases separated the two germline ends. This CDR3 has 13 amino acids.

This clonotype was seen only a few times. This chain connects TRBV7-9 to TRBJ2-3, with a possible D match to TRBD1 (6 bases). This CDR3 region has 14 residues. V dropped 3 bases and J dropped 4 bases, with 11 bases sitting between them. Germline V lookup: CDR1 SEHNR, CDR2 FQNEAQ (reference sequence). CDR3 region: CASSFGGPSDTQYF. DNA of the CDR3: TGTGCCAGCAGCTTTGGGGGCCCCTCAGATACGCAGTATTTT.

This clonotype was recorded a few times. This chain uses TRBV20-1 with TRBJ2-7, with D perhaps matching TRBD1 (5 bases). Trimming shortened V by 5 bases and J by 4 bases, and 9 bases separated the two germline ends. Germline CDR1 is DFQATT and CDR2 is SNEGSKA (reference sequence). CDR3 length: 11 amino acids. The CDR3 loop reads CSALDRYEQYV. In DNA form, the CDR3 reads TGCAGTGCTCTAGACAGATACGAGCAGTACGTC.

This clonotype has ten or more counts. The chain couples TRBV29-1 to TRBJ2-7, with D uncertain. Trimming left V 1 base short and J 6 bases short, with 13 bases between. Germline CDR1 and CDR2: SQVTM and ANQGSEA. CDR3 length equals 13 residues. The CDR3 nucleotides are TGCAGCGTTGAAGTTGTGAGATCACGCGAGCAGTACTTC. Translation: CSVEVVRSREQYF.

This clonotype was recorded a few times. This sequence joins TRBV10-3 and TRBJ2-5; 8 bases are shared with TRBD2. J lost 5 bases, V lost 0 bases, and 5 bases had no gene match. The CDR3 runs to 15 residues. Per germline, CDR1 ENHRY and CDR2 SYGVKD. For the CDR3, the DNA is TGTGCCATCAGTGAGTCCCAGCGGGGGCTCGAGACCCAGTACTTC. Amino acids: CAISESQRGLETQYF.

This clonotype was recorded at least ten times. V usage is TRBV20-1 and J usage is TRBJ2-5, with D perhaps TRBD2 (6 bases). V dropped 3 bases and J dropped 0 bases, with 11 bases sitting between them. The CDR3 is 14 amino acids. Germline values: CDR1 DFQATT, CDR2 SNEGSKA (reference sequence). DNA of the CDR3: TGCAGTGCTAGTTTAGGGGACTACCAAGAGACCCAGTACTTC. The encoded protein is CSASLGDYQETQYF.

This clonotype was observed at least ten times. CDR3 nucleotides: TGTGCCATCGGCAGGGGACGGAGGAATCAGCCCCAGCATTTT. Translation: CAIGRGRRNQPQHF. This chain joins TRBV10-3 and TRBJ1-5, with TRBD1 as a possible D gene (6 bases). This CDR3 is 14 amino acids long. V shed 8 bases and J shed 4 bases, with 15 bases lying between them. Germline loops: CDR1 ENHRY, CDR2 SYGVKD.

This chain connects TRBV20-1 to TRBJ2-3; weak D call: TRBD1 (5 bases). The germline V and J ends were trimmed by 3 bases and 2 bases, with 12 bases remaining between them. This CDR3 contains 14 residues. The V gene's germline CDR1 is DFQATT and CDR2 SNEGSKA (reference sequence). The CDR3 sequence is CSASTGIYTDTQYF. CDR3 bases: TGCAGTGCTAGCACAGGCATCTACACAGATACGCAGTATTTT.

This clonotype was recorded a few times. V and J are TRBV5-1 and TRBJ1-1; 7 bases match TRBD1. The CDR3 runs 17 residues. Germline loops: CDR1 SGHRS, CDR2 YFSETQ. The junction had 9 bases not matched to a gene; V was cut back by 0 bases and J by 1 base. This chain's CDR3 is CASSLAPVGQANTEAFF. CDR3 nucleotides: TGCGCCAGCAGCTTGGCCCCAGTAGGACAGGCGAACACTGAAGCTTTCTTT.

This clonotype was counted a few times. The J gene is TRBJ2-5, the V gene TRBV3-1; D is uncertain. This CDR3 has 15 amino acids. The germline CDR1 and CDR2 sequences are LGHDT and YNNKEL (reference sequence). V dropped 0 bases and J dropped 0 bases, with 8 bases sitting between them. The CDR3 here is CASSQEGRDQETQYF. CDR3 nucleotide sequence: TGTGCCAGCAGCCAAGAGGGAAGGGACCAAGAGACCCAGTACTTC.

This chain uses TRBV7-2 with TRBJ2-2; D unresolved. V was trimmed by 2 bases and J by 8 bases, leaving 12 bases between them. The CDR3 covers 14 residues. CDR1 SGHTA and CDR2 FQGNSA come from the germline V gene. CDR3 nucleotides: TGTGCCAGCAGCTTACCGGTTAATGGGGGGGAGCTGTTTTTT. Translated, it gives CASSLPVNGGELFF. The full variable domain, its missing parts supplied by reference TRBV7-2 and TRBJ2-2, is GAGVSQSPSNKVTEKGKDVELRCDPISGHTALYWYRQSLGQGLEFLIYFQGNSAPDKSGLPSDRFSAERTGGSVSTLTIQRTQQEDSAVYLCASSLPVNGGELFFGEGSRLTVL.

This clonotype appeared many times. The CDR3 loop reads CSAPARPSLRGVGEQFF. CDR3 DNA sequence: TGCAGTGCCCCCGCGCGGCCTTCCCTAAGGGGGGTAGGTGAGCAGTTCTTC. J is TRBJ2-1 and V is TRBV20-1, with D possibly being TRBD1 or TRBD2 (6 bases each). The V gene lost 6 bases and the J gene lost 9 bases, with 30 bases spanning the gap. The CDR3 covers 17 residues. CDR1 and CDR2 from the germline V gene are DFQATT and SNEGSKA (reference sequence).

In this sample, this clonotype turned up a few times. The J gene is TRBJ2-3, the V gene TRBV6-6; D not resolved. The germline CDR1 and CDR2 sequences are MNHNY and SVGAGI (reference sequence). V shed 5 bases and J shed 5 bases, with 8 bases lying between them. This CDR3 comprises 12 residues. Here the CDR3 reads CASSTWGDTQYF. The CDR3 region has the DNA TGTGCCAGCAGTACCTGGGGAGATACGCAGTATTTT.